The 19 T cell receptor beta chains below come from one sample, sequenced in a study of cytomegalovirus exposure and HLA in healthy donors (dated by TCRdb to 2016 to 2017). Receptors were amplified or captured by the immunoSEQ multiplex PCR assay. The multiplex PCR relied on a mix of 60 forward primers for TCR Vbeta segments and 13 reverse primers for TCR Jbeta segments. TCRdb retrieved this table from immuneACCESS and kept in-frame rearrangements only. Not all clones are present; in checked studies, unresolved V genes account for under half, and no reason is known for the remainder. The sample includes 60,000 to 70,000 clones, with around 78% observed a single time. Roughly 7.8% of the sample rests with the top ten. The sequenced sample was PBMCs. These receptors all come from a man aged 18 to 35 in good health and CMV-seropositive.

The chain has TRBV6-5 and TRBJ2-2, with D perhaps matching TRBD1 (6 bases). The CDR3 contains 15 residues. Germline CDR1 MNHEY, CDR2 SVGAGI. V was trimmed by 4 bases and J by 0 bases, leaving 9 bases between them. CDR3 nucleotide sequence: TGTGCCAGCAGTTTACAGGGCGCGAACACCGGGGAGCTGTTTTTT. This gives the protein CASSLQGANTGELFF.

In regard to this clone: Other DNA sequences in this sample translate to the same CDR3. The V gene is TRBV30, the J gene TRBJ2-7, with D hard to call. Trimming pared 2 bases from V and 0 bases from J, leaving 5 bases between. CDR1 is GTSNPN, CDR2 SVGIG, per germline (reference sequence). CDR3 length equals 12 residues. This CDR3 is CAWSPSSYEQYF. The CDR3 nucleotides read TGTGCCTGGAGTCCGAGCTCCTACGAGCAGTACTTC.

This chain joins TRBV18 and TRBJ2-1, with no clear D. The V end lost 5 bases, the J end lost 0 bases, and 5 bases lay between the germline ends. The germline V gene has CDR1 KGHSH and CDR2 LQKENI. The CDR3 runs to 13 residues. CDR3 in DNA: TGTGCCAGCTCAAACAGCTCCTACAATGAGCAGTTCTTC. Translation gives CASSNSSYNEQFF.

CDR3 in DNA: TGTGCCTGGACCCCAGGGTATGGCTACACCTTC. It encodes CAWTPGYGYTF. The chain has TRBV30 and TRBJ1-2; TRBD1 is a possible D gene (5 bases). Per the germline V gene, CDR1 is GTSNPN and CDR2 is SVGIG (reference sequence). Between the trimmed V and J ends, which lost 4 bases and 5 bases, there was a span of 8 bases. The CDR3 contains 11 residues.

This chain links TRBV6-5 with TRBJ1-1; D unresolved. V lost 1 base to trimming and J lost 1 base, with 7 bases between them. This CDR3 is built from 14 residues. The germline V gene encodes CDR1 MNHEY and CDR2 SVGAGI. CDR3 sequence reads: CASSYFGENTEAFF. The DNA of the CDR3 is TGTGCCAGCAGTTACTTCGGAGAGAACACTGAAGCTTTCTTT.

A few counts support this clone. The chain has TRBV6-4 and TRBJ2-3; TRBD1 aligns across 8 bases. Germline CDR1 and CDR2: MRHNA and SNTAGT. The CDR3 has 15 amino acids. Trimming took 2 bases from V and 6 from J; bases not matched to a gene: 7. In DNA, the CDR3 is TGTGCCAGCAGTGACATTGAGACAGGGGTGGATACGCAGTATTTT. This codes for CASSDIETGVDTQYF.

The sample holds one count of this clone. V is TRBV6-5 and J is TRBJ1-2; weak D call: TRBD1 (6 bases). The CDR3 is 14 residues long. The germline CDR1 and CDR2 sequences are MNHEY and SVGAGI. V dropped 3 bases and J dropped 2 bases, with 10 bases sitting between them. CDR3 region: CASSYGGGNYGYTF. The CDR3 DNA reads as TGTGCCAGCAGTTATGGGGGGGGCAACTATGGCTACACCTTC.

The chain is built from TRBV7-2 and TRBJ2-7, with 9 bases identical to TRBD2. V was clipped by 4 bases and J by 4 bases; unmatched bases: 5. This CDR3 contains 14 residues. The germline gives CDR1 SGHTA, CDR2 FQGNSA. CDR3 sequence (DNA): TGTGCCAGCAGCTCGGGACTAGCAGCATACGAGCAGTACTTC. Translation gives CASSSGLAAYEQYF.

The rearrangement links TRBV25-1 to TRBJ2-1, with 8 bases aligning to TRBD1. Unmatched junction bases numbered 5, after V lost 6 bases and J lost 4 bases. The germline V gene encodes CDR1 MGHDK and CDR2 SYGVNS. The CDR3 runs 14 residues. The CDR3: CASRGQGRYNEQFF. The CDR3, as DNA: TGTGCCAGCAGAGGACAGGGAAGGTACAATGAGCAGTTCTTC.

The chain uses TRBV30 and TRBJ1-1; 7 bases fit TRBD1. Unmatched junction bases numbered 5, after V lost 2 bases and J lost 11 bases. The CDR3 has 11 residues. Germline V gene data show CDR1 as GTSNPN and CDR2 as SVGIG (reference sequence). This CDR3 reads CAWSRGQAAFF. Here the CDR3 DNA reads TGTGCCTGGAGTAGGGGGCAGGCGGCTTTCTTT.

This clone was recorded only once. The rearrangement joins TRBV2 to TRBJ2-1, with D maybe TRBD1 (6 bases). Germline V CDR1 and CDR2: SNHLY, FYNNEI. The CDR3 has 12 amino acids. Trimming took off 9 bases at V and 2 bases at J, with 8 bases between the two ends. The CDR3 DNA reads as TGTGCCAGTCAGGGGACCTACAATGAGCAGTTCTTC. This gives the protein CASQGTYNEQFF.

V and J are TRBV14 and TRBJ2-3, with D perhaps TRBD2 (5 bases). The CDR3 is 15 amino acids. V was shortened by 1 base and J by 4 bases, with 12 bases between the two germline ends. In germline, CDR1 is SGHDN, CDR2 FVKESK. For the CDR3, the DNA is TGTGCCAGCAGCCAAGTGGGCGGGCGAGCAGATACGCAGTATTTT. The encoded protein is CASSQVGGRADTQYF.

The chain combines TRBV7-6 with TRBJ1-5; 7 bases fit TRBD1. Germline CDR1 SGHVS, CDR2 FNYEAQ. This CDR3 region has 16 residues. V shed 1 base, J shed 6 bases, and the junction held 9 bases outside the gene matches. CDR3 loop: CASSLEEGASGQPQHF. CDR3 DNA sequence: TGTGCCAGCAGCTTAGAGGAGGGGGCGTCGGGTCAGCCCCAGCATTTT.

V usage is TRBV5-1 and J usage is TRBJ1-1; 7 nucleotides line up with TRBD1. With 5 bases clipped from V and 2 bases from J, the junction kept 6 bases outside the gene matches. Germline assignment: CDR1 SGHRS and CDR2 YFSETQ. The CDR3 contains 14 residues. DNA of the CDR3: TGCGCCAGCAGTTGGGACAGCGTCAACACTGAAGCTTTCTTT. It specifies CASSWDSVNTEAFF. Looking up the rest from reference TRBV5-1 and TRBJ1-1 gives the full variable domain: KAGVTQTPRYLIKTRGQQVTLSCSPISGHRSVSWYQQTPGQGLQFLFEYFSETQRNKGNFPGRFSGRQFSNSRSEMNVSTLELGDSALYLCASSWDSVNTEAFFGQGTRLTVV.

The chain uses TRBV4-2 and TRBJ1-3, with no clear D. This CDR3 spans 15 amino acids. The V gene lost 0 bases and the J gene lost 0 bases, with 6 bases spanning the gap. Germline V lookup: CDR1 LGHNA, CDR2 YNFKEQ. The CDR3 region is CASSQEHTSGNTIYF. In nucleotides, the CDR3 is TGTGCCAGCAGCCAAGAGCACACCTCTGGAAACACCATATATTTT.

DNA of the CDR3: TGCGCCAGCAGCTTACCGGGACAAGATATAGGTGAAGCTTTCTTT. Protein sequence: CASSLPGQDIGEAFF. This chain joins TRBV5-1 and TRBJ1-1; possible D gene TRBD1, 6 bases. Trimming removed 2 bases from V and 7 bases from J, with 18 bases in between. The CDR3 loop spans 15 amino acids. CDR1 is SGHRS and CDR2 is YFSETQ in the germline V gene.

The rearrangement uses TRBV7-8 and TRBJ2-7; possibly TRBD1 for D (5 bases). Trimming stripped 5 bases from V and 3 bases from J, with 14 bases between. The CDR3 totals 14 residues. Germline CDR1 SGHVS, CDR2 FQNEAQ. DNA for the CDR3: TGTGCCAGCAGCCTAATTACAGGAAACTACGAGCAGTACTTC. This encodes CASSLITGNYEQYF.

The chain employs TRBV2 and TRBJ1-6; D perhaps matches TRBD1 (5 bases). V lost 2 bases and J 1 base, leaving 9 bases between the germline ends. CDR1 is SNHLY and CDR2 is FYNNEI in the germline V gene. CDR3 size: 16 residues. CDR3 residues: CASSETGLSYNSPLHF. The CDR3 DNA reads as TGTGCCAGCAGTGAAACAGGTTTATCCTATAATTCACCCCTCCACTTT.

This clone was seen only once. This sequence joins TRBV7-6 and TRBJ2-3; D gene unclear. CDR3 size: 14 residues. CDR1 is SGHVS and CDR2 is FNYEAQ in the germline V gene. The ends were cut back, 2 bases at V and 8 bases at J, with 14 bases in the middle. The CDR3 here is CASSLREKSVTQYF. CDR3 DNA: TGTGCCAGCAGCTTACGCGAAAAAAGCGTTACGCAGTATTTT.